The 3 T cell receptor beta chains listed next were all sequenced from one sample in a study of blood T cell repertoires in COVID-19. Clones were read by immunoSEQ multiplex PCR, and TCRdb kept only the in-frame ones, dropping some. The sample lists about 240,000 clones, 75% to 90% occurring once. Sequencing was done on a sample of peripheral blood. These receptors came from an older woman with active or convalescent COVID-19.

The chain joins TRBV10-3 to TRBJ1-2, with 7 bases fitting TRBD1. Germline V gene sequence: CDR1 ENHRY, CDR2 SYGVKD. J was trimmed by 5 bases and V by 3 bases; bases with no gene match: 12. The CDR3 contains 16 residues. In DNA, the CDR3 is TGTGCCATCAGTGAAAGGGATCAGGGGGTAGGGTATGGCTACACCTTC. Its translation is CAISERDQGVGYGYTF.

The J gene is TRBJ2-2, the V gene TRBV2; a possible D gene is TRBD1 (6 bases). The CDR3 sequence is 16 residues long. The germline CDR1 and CDR2 sequences are SNHLY and FYNNEI. Trimming stripped 3 bases from V and 2 bases from J, with 13 bases between. CDR3 in amino acids: CASSDSGAANTGELFF. For the CDR3, the DNA is TGTGCCAGCAGTGATTCAGGGGCGGCCAACACCGGGGAGCTGTTTTTT.

The chain links TRBV3-1 (or the pseudogene TRBV3-2) to TRBJ2-3; perhaps TRBD2 as D (6 bases). V was cut by 0 bases and J by 10 bases, with 11 bases left in between. The CDR3 is 13 residues long. Germline assignment: CDR1 LGHDT and CDR2 YNNKEL (reference sequence). The CDR3 is CASSQDAGGAQYF. CDR3 bases: TGTGCCAGCAGCCAAGACGCCGGGGGTGCGCAGTATTTT.